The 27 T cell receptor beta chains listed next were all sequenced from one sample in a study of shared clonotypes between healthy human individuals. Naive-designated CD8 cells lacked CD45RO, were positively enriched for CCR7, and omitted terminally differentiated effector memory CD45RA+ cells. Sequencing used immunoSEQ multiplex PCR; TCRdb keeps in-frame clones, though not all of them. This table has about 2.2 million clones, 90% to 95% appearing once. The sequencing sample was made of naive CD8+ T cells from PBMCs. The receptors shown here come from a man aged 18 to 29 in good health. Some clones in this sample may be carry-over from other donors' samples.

DNA for the CDR3: TGTGCCAGCTCACCAATTCCGGGACAGGGGGGCAATGAGCAGTTCTTC. Encoded protein: CASSPIPGQGGNEQFF. V and J are TRBV18 and TRBJ2-1; 11 positions match TRBD1. Losses at the gene ends were 2 bases for V and 6 bases for J; bases not matched to a gene: 6. Per germline, CDR1 KGHSH and CDR2 LQKENI. This CDR3 is built from 16 residues. The full variable domain, its missing parts supplied by reference TRBV18 and TRBJ2-1, is NAGVMQNPRHLVRRRGQEARLRCSPMKGHSHVYWYRQLPEEGLKFMVYLQKENIIDESGMPKERFSAEFPKEGPSILRIQQVVRGDSAAYFCASSPIPGQGGNEQFFGPGTRLTVL.

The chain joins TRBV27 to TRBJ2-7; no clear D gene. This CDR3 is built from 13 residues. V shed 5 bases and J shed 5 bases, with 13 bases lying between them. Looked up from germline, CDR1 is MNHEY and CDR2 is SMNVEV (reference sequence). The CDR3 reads CASSPTAGDEQYF. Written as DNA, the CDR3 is TGTGCCAGCAGTCCAACAGCAGGCGACGAGCAGTACTTC.

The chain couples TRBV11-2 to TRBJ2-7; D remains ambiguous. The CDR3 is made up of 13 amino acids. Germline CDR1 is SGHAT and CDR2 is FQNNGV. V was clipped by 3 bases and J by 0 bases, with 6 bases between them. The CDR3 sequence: CASSFGYSYEQYF. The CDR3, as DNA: TGTGCCAGCAGCTTCGGCTACTCCTACGAGCAGTACTTC.

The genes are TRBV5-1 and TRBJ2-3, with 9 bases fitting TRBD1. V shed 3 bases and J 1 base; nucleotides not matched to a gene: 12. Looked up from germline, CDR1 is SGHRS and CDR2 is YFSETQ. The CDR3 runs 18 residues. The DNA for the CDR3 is TGCGCCAGCAGCTCGTCCCGGGACAGGGACTATGGCACAGATACGCAGTATTTT. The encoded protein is CASSSSRDRDYGTDTQYF.

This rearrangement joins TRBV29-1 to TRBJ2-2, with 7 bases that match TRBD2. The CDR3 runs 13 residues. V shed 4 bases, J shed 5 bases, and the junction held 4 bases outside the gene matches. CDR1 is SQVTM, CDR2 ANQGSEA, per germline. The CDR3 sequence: CSVGAGRTGELFF. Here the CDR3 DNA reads TGCAGCGTTGGGGCCGGGAGGACCGGGGAGCTGTTTTTT.

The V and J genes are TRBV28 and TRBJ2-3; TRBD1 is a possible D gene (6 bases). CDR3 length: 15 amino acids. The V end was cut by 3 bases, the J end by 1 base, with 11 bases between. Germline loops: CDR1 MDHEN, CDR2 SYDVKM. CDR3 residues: CASSFPPGGTDTQYF. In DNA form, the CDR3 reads TGTGCCAGCAGTTTCCCGCCAGGGGGCACAGATACGCAGTATTTT.

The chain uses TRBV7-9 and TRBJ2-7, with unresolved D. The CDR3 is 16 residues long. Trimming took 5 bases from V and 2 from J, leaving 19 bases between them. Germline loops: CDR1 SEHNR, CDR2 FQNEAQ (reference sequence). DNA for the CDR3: TGTGCCAGCAGCACAACGGAAGGGCCTCCAACCTACGAGCAGTACTTC. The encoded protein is CASSTTEGPPTYEQYF.

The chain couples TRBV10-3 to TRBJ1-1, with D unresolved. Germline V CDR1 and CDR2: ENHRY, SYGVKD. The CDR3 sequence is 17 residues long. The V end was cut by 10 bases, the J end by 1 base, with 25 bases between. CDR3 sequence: CATRGSVRAARNTEAFF. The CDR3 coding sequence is TGTGCCACCCGAGGTTCAGTGCGAGCGGCTAGGAACACTGAAGCTTTCTTT.

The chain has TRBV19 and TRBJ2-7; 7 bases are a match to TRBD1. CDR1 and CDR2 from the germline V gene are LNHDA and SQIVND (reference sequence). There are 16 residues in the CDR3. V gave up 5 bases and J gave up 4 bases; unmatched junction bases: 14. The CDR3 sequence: CASSLSPGQMGYEQYF. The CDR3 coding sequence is TGTGCCAGTAGTCTGAGCCCGGGACAGATGGGGTACGAGCAGTACTTC.

The CDR3 protein is CASSLWAGAKDTQYF. As DNA, the CDR3 is TGTGCCAGCAGCTTATGGGCGGGAGCTAAAGATACGCAGTATTTT. The chain uses TRBV7-8 and TRBJ2-3, with 7 bases lining up with TRBD2. The CDR3 covers 15 residues. The V gene end was trimmed by 2 bases and the J gene end by 5 bases; junction bases not matched to a gene: 7. Germline assignment: CDR1 SGHVS and CDR2 FQNEAQ.

In DNA, the CDR3 is TGTGCCAGCAGCCAGGGACTAGCGGGAGTCGAGCAGTACTTC. Amino acids: CASSQGLAGVEQYF. The chain is built from TRBV14 and TRBJ2-7; 14 bases match TRBD2. Trimming took 3 bases from V and 6 from J; bases not matched to a gene: 1. The V gene's germline CDR1 is SGHDN and CDR2 FVKESK. This CDR3 contains 14 residues. The full variable domain, rest sourced from reference TRBV14 and TRBJ2-7, is EAGVTQFPSHSVIEKGQTVTLRCDPISGHDNLYWYRRVMGKEIKFLLHFVKESKQDESGMPNNRFLAERTGGTYSTLKVQPAELEDSGVYFCASSQGLAGVEQYFGPGTRLTVT.

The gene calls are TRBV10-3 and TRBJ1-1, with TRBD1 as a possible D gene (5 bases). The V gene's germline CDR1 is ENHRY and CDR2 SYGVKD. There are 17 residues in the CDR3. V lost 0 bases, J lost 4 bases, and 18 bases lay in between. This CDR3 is CAISESYGAQGGTEAFF. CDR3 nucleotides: TGTGCCATCAGTGAGTCGTACGGGGCACAAGGTGGCACTGAAGCTTTCTTT.

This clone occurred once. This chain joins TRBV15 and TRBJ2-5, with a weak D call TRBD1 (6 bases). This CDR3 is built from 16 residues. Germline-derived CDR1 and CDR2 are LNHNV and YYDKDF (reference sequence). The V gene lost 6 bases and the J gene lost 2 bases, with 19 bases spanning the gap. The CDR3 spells CATRRIRGEGQETQYF. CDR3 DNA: TGTGCCACCAGACGAATCAGGGGAGAAGGGCAAGAGACCCAGTACTTC.

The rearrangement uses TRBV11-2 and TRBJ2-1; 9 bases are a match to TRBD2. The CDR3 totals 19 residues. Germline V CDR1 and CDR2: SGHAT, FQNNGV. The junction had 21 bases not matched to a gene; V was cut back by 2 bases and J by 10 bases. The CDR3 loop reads CASSLFSTSGLAGIFEQFF. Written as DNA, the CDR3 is TGTGCCAGCAGCTTATTCTCAACTTCCGGGCTAGCGGGAATCTTCGAGCAGTTCTTC.

CDR3 in DNA: TGTGCCAGCAGCTTAGGCCCGCAGAATCAGCCCCAGCATTTT. This sequence encodes CASSLGPQNQPQHF. This sequence joins TRBV13 and TRBJ1-5, with D unresolved. Trimming stripped 0 bases from V and 4 bases from J, with 7 bases between. The CDR3 length is 14 residues. The germline V gene encodes CDR1 PRHDT and CDR2 FYEKMQ (reference sequence).

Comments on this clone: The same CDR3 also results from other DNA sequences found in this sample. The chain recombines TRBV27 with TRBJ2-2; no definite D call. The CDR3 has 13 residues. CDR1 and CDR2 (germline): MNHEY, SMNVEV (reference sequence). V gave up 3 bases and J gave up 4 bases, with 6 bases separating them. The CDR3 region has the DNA TGTGCCAGCAGTTTTAGAAGCACCGGGGAGCTGTTTTTT. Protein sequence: CASSFRSTGELFF.

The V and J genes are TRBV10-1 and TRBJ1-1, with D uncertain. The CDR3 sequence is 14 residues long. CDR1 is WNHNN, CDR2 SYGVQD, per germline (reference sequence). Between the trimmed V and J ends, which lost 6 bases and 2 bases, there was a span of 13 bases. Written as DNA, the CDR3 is TGCGCCAGCAGCGAAACGAGAACCAACACTGAAGCTTTCTTT. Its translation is CASSETRTNTEAFF.

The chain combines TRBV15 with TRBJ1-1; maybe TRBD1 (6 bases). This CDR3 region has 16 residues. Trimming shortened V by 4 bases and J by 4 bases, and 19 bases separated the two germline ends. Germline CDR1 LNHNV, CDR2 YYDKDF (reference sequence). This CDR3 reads CATSTKPGARGTEAFF. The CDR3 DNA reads TGTGCCACCAGCACCAAGCCGGGGGCGCGGGGCACTGAAGCTTTCTTT.

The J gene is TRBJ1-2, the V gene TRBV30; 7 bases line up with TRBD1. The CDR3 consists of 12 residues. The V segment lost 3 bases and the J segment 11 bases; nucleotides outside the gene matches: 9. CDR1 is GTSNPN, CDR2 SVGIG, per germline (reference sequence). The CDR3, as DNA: TGTGCCTGGAGGCAGGGGGTATGGATTTACACCTTC. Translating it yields CAWRQGVWIYTF. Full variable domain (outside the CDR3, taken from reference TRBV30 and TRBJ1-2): SQTIHQWPATLVQPVGSPLSLECTVEGTSNPNLYWYRQAAGRGLQLLFYSVGIGQISSEVPQNLSASRPQDRQFILSSKKLLLSDSGFYLCAWRQGVWIYTFGSGTRLTVV.

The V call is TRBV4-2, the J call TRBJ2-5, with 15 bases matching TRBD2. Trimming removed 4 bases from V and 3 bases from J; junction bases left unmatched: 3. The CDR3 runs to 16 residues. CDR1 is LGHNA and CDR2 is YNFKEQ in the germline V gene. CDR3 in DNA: TGTGCCAGCAGCCCTGGGACTAGCGGGGGGAAAGAGACCCAGTACTTC. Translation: CASSPGTSGGKETQYF.

This chain's CDR3 is CASSRQGTSSYNEQFF. As DNA, the CDR3 is TGTGCCAGCAGCCGTCAGGGGACGAGCTCCTACAATGAGCAGTTCTTC. The chain carries TRBV11-3 and TRBJ2-1, with D possibly matching TRBD1 (6 bases). V was pared by 5 bases and J by 0 bases, with 14 bases between. CDR1 is SGHNT and CDR2 is YENEEA in the germline V gene. This CDR3 is 16 amino acids long.

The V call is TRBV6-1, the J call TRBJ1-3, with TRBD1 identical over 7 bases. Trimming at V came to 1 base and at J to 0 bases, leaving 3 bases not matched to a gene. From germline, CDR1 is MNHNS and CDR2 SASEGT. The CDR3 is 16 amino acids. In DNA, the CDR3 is TGTGCCAGCAGTGAAGACAGGGGACTCTCTGGAAACACCATATATTTT. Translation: CASSEDRGLSGNTIYF.

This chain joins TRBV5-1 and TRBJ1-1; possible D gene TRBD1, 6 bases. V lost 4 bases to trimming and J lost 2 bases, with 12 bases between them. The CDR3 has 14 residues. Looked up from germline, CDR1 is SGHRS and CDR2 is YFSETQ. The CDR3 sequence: CASSVDRDNTEAFF. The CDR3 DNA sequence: TGCGCCAGCAGCGTGGACAGAGATAACACTGAAGCTTTCTTT.

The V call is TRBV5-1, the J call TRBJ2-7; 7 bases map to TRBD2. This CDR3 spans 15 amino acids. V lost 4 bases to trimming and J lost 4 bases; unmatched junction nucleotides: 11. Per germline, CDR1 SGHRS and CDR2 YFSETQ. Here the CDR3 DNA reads TGCGCCAGCAGCCCGTCGGGGCTAGCGGTGTACGAGCAGTACTTC. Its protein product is CASSPSGLAVYEQYF.

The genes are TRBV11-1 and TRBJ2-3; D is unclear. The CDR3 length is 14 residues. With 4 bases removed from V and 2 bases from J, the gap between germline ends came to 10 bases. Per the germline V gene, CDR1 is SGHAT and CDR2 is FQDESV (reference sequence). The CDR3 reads CASSSAQVTDTQYF. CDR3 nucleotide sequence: TGTGCCAGCAGCTCCGCCCAGGTCACAGATACGCAGTATTTT.

This CDR3 reads CASSLTTGWGSSYEQYF. In nucleotides, the CDR3 is TGTGCCAGCAGCTTGACGACAGGGTGGGGGAGCTCCTACGAGCAGTACTTC. The rearrangement uses TRBV13 and TRBJ2-7; 7 bases map to TRBD1. V trimming: 3 bases; J trimming: 0 bases; junction bases outside the gene matches: 11. In germline, CDR1 is PRHDT, CDR2 FYEKMQ (reference sequence). The CDR3 loop spans 17 amino acids.

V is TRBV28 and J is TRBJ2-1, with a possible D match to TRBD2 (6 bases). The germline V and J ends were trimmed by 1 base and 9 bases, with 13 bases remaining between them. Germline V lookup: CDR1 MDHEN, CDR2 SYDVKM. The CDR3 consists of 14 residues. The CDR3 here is CASSLSRRATEQFF. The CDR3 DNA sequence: TGTGCCAGCAGTTTATCAAGGAGGGCCACTGAGCAGTTCTTC.